The 12 T cell receptor beta chains given below trace back to one sample, sequenced in a study of T cells after yellow fever vaccination. TCRdb re-called the 5' RACE reads with MiXCR, one entry per CDR3 protein. This sample has 610,000 or so distinct CDR3 sequences, with about 12% found just once. The material was PBMCs, obtained on the day of the yellow fever booster vaccination. Receptor source: a man aged 30 to 45 who received the YFV17D yellow fever vaccine.

This clonotype occurred a few times. The chain joins TRBV29-1 to TRBJ2-1, with TRBD1 matching over 12 bases. In germline, CDR1 is SQVTM, CDR2 ANQGSEA. CDR3 length equals 12 residues. V shed 7 bases and J 9 bases; nucleotides not matched to a gene: 4. This CDR3 is CSGRDRGREQFF. CDR3 nucleotides: TGCAGCGGCCGGGACAGGGGGCGTGAGCAGTTCTTC.

V gene TRBV5-1 combines with J gene TRBJ2-1; 8 nucleotides agree with TRBD2. CDR1 is SGHRS and CDR2 is YFSETQ in the germline V gene. This CDR3 comprises 18 residues. V shed 3 bases and J 0 bases; nucleotides not matched to a gene: 11. This CDR3 is CASSWTMTSESSYNEQFF. DNA for the CDR3: TGCGCCAGCAGCTGGACCATGACTAGCGAAAGCTCCTACAATGAGCAGTTCTTC.

This clonotype has a count of ten or more. The V and J genes are TRBV9 and TRBJ1-5; perhaps TRBD1 as D (5 bases). Looked up from germline, CDR1 is SGDLS and CDR2 is YYNGEE. Deletions cut 4 bases from V and 3 bases from J, with 14 bases between. This CDR3 contains 15 residues. The CDR3 DNA reads TGTGCCAGCAGCCCCGACAGAAGTAACAATCAGCCCCAGCATTTT. Its translation: CASSPDRSNNQPQHF.

This clonotype was observed a few times. This chain connects TRBV7-8 to TRBJ2-1; the match to TRBD1 covers 11 bases. This CDR3 region has 20 residues. CDR1 and CDR2 from the germline V gene are SGHVS and FQNEAQ. The V segment lost 1 base and the J segment 4 bases; nucleotides outside the gene matches: 15. As DNA, the CDR3 is TGTGCCAGCAGCTTAGTACTCCCTTATTTAGGGGACAGGGGGTACAATGAGCAGTTCTTC. Its protein product is CASSLVLPYLGDRGYNEQFF.

This clonotype was observed many times. The chain recombines TRBV7-2 with TRBJ2-1, with 14 nucleotides matching TRBD2. The trim removed 4 bases at V and 7 bases at J, leaving 0 bases unmatched. CDR3 length: 14 residues. Looked up from germline, CDR1 is SGHTA and CDR2 is FQGNSA. CDR3 loop: CASSWTSGRNEQFF. For the CDR3, the DNA is TGTGCCAGCAGCTGGACTAGCGGGAGGAATGAGCAGTTCTTC.

This clonotype showed up just a few times. The chain links TRBV7-2 to TRBJ1-3; D ambiguous. CDR1 SGHTA and CDR2 FQGNSA come from the germline V gene. This CDR3 region has 14 residues. V was pared by 5 bases and J by 1 base, with 9 bases between. The DNA of the CDR3 is TGTGCCAGCAGCCCCCTTGTTTCTGGAAACACCATATATTTT. Protein product: CASSPLVSGNTIYF.

This clonotype has a handful of counts. V is TRBV20-1 and J is TRBJ2-5; D not certain. V was clipped by 5 bases and J by 2 bases, with 12 bases between them. Germline lookup yields CDR1 DFQATT and CDR2 SNEGSKA (reference sequence). The CDR3 spans 13 residues. CDR3 in DNA: TGCAGTGCTTACGGCCAGACTCAAGAGACCCAGTACTTC. This gives the protein CSAYGQTQETQYF.

This clonotype was counted a few times. This rearrangement joins TRBV5-1 to TRBJ2-3, with 7 bases that match TRBD2. CDR1 is SGHRS and CDR2 is YFSETQ in the germline V gene. The V segment lost 1 base and the J segment 4 bases; nucleotides outside the gene matches: 3. The CDR3 has 14 amino acids. The CDR3 nucleotides read TGCGCCAGCAGCTTGAATGGGGGGGCAGATACGCAGTATTTT. It specifies CASSLNGGADTQYF.

This clonotype was observed a few times. V and J are TRBV4-1 and TRBJ1-5; D gene uncertain. The CDR3 is 15 amino acids. V was trimmed by 0 bases and J by 5 bases, leaving 11 bases between them. The germline V gene encodes CDR1 MGHRA and CDR2 YSYEKL. This CDR3 reads CASSQEEWVDQPQHF. In DNA, the CDR3 is TGCGCCAGCAGCCAAGAGGAGTGGGTAGATCAGCCCCAGCATTTT.

The gene calls are TRBV4-1 and TRBJ2-1; 10 bases are shared with TRBD2. The CDR3 sequence is 14 residues long. CDR1 is MGHRA and CDR2 is YSYEKL in the germline V gene. The V segment lost 4 bases and the J segment 12 bases; nucleotides outside the gene matches: 9. CDR3 protein: CASSPGLAVIRQFF. The CDR3 region has the DNA TGCGCCAGCAGCCCCGGACTAGCGGTCATAAGGCAGTTCTTC.

Many counts were recorded for this clonotype. This chain connects TRBV27 to TRBJ2-2, with no clear D. The germline V gene encodes CDR1 MNHEY and CDR2 SMNVEV (reference sequence). The V end lost 3 bases, the J end lost 1 base, and 9 bases lay between the germline ends. The CDR3 has 15 residues. The chain's CDR3 is CASSFLVMNTGELFF. DNA of the CDR3: TGTGCCAGCAGTTTCCTGGTCATGAACACCGGGGAGCTGTTTTTT.

This clonotype has a count of ten or more. This chain links TRBV12-3 or TRBV12-4 with TRBJ2-1; D not certain. The CDR3 loop spans 15 amino acids. Trimming took 5 bases from V and 6 from J, leaving 17 bases between them. The CDR3 loop reads CASSLPPRMGNEQFF. The CDR3 DNA reads as TGTGCCAGCAGTCTCCCCCCAAGGATGGGCAATGAGCAGTTCTTC.